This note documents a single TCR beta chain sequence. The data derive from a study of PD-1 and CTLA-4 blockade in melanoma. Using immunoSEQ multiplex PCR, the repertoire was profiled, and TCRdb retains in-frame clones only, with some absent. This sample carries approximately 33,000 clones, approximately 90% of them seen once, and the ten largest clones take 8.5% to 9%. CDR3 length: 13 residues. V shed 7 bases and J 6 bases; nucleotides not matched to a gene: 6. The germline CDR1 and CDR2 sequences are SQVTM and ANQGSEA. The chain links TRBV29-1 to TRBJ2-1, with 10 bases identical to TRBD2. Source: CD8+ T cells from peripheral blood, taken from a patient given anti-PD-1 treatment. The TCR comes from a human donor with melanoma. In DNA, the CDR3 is TGCAGCGCCGGGACTAGCGAGAGCAATGAGCAGTTCTTC. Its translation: CSAGTSESNEQFF.